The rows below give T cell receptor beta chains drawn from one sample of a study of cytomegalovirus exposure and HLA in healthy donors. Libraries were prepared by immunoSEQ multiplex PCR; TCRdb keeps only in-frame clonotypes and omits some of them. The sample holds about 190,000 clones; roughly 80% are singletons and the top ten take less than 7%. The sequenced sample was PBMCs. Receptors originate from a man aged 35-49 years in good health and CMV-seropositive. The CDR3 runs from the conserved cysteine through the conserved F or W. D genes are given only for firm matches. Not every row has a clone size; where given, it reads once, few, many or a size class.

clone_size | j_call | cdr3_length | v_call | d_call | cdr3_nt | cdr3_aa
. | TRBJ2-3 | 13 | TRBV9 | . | TGTGCCAGCAGCGCCCTCGGTACAGATACGCAGTATTTT | CASSALGTDTQYF
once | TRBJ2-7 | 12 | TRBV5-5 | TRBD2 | TGTGCCAGCAGCCGGGGGGGCCACGAGCAGTACTTC | CASSRGGHEQYF
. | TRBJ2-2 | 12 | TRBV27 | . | TGTGCCAGCAGTTTCTTCGGCGGGGAGCTGTTTTTT | CASSFFGGELFF
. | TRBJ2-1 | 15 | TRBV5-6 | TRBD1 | TGTGCCAGCAGCTTGGTCGGGACAGGGGGGAATGAGCAGTTCTTC | CASSLVGTGGNEQFF
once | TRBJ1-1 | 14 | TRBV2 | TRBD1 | TGTGCCAGCAGGGCACAGGGGGCGAACACTGAAGCTTTCTTT | CASRAQGANTEAFF
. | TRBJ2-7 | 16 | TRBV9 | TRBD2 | TGTGCCAGCAGCGCCCGGACTAGCGGGGCGGCCTACGAGCAGTACTTC | CASSARTSGAAYEQYF
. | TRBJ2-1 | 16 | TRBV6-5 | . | TGTGCCAGCAGTTACGCAGGACATCGCTCCTACAATGAGCAGTTCTTC | CASSYAGHRSYNEQFF
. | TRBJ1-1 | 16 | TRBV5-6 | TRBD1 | TGTGCCAGCAGCAAGGGACAGGGAGGGCCGAACACTGAAGCTTTCTTT | CASSKGQGGPNTEAFF
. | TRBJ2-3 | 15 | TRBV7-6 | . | TGTGCCAGCAGCTCGGGACAACGAAGCACAGATACGCAGTATTTT | CASSSGQRSTDTQYF
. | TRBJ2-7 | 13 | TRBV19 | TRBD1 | TGTGCCAGTAGTATCGGACAGGGCTACGAGCAGTACTTC | CASSIGQGYEQYF
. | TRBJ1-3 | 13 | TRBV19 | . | TGTGCCACTCATCTACCGGGAAGAAACACCATATATTTT | CATHLPGRNTIYF
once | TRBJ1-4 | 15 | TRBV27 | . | TGTGCCAGCAGTTTATTTATGGGGGCAGGTGAAAAACTGTTTTTT | CASSLFMGAGEKLFF
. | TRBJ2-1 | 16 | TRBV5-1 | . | TGCGCCAGCAGCTTTAAGGGGCCTAGCTCCTACAATGAGCAGTTCTTC | CASSFKGPSSYNEQFF
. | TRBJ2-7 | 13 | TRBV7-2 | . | TGTGCCAGCAGCTTAGTTCGTAGCTACGAGCAGTACTTC | CASSLVRSYEQYF
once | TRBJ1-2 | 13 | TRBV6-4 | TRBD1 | TGTGCCAGCAGTGAGACAGGGTCCTATGGCTACACCTTC | CASSETGSYGYTF
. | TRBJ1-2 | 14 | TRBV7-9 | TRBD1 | TGTGCCAGCAGCCCGAGGACAGGAACCTATGGCTACACCTTC | CASSPRTGTYGYTF
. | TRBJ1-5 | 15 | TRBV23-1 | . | TGCGCCAGCAGTCAATCCAATCCTACAGGTCAGCCCCAGCATTTT | CASSQSNPTGQPQHF
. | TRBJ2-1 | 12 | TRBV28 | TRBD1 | TGTGCCAGCAGCCCCGACAGGGATGAGCAGTTCTTC | CASSPDRDEQFF
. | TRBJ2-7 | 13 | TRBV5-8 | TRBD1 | TGTGCCACCGGACAGGGAGAGGTGTACGAGCAGTACTTC | CATGQGEVYEQYF
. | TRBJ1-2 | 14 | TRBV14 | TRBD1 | TGTGCCAGCAGCCAAGAGGACAGGGTTTTGGGCTACACCTTC | CASSQEDRVLGYTF
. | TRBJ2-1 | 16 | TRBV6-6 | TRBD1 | TGTGCCAGCAGTTACTCACGGGACAGGGTCAGGAATGAGCAGTTCTTC | CASSYSRDRVRNEQFF
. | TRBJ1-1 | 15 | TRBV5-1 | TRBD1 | TGCGCCAGCAGCCCGGGACAGCCGATGAACACTGAAGCTTTCTTT | CASSPGQPMNTEAFF
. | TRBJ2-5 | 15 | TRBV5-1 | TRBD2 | TGCGCCAGCAGCTTGGGTCCGGGGGGCCAAGAGACCCAGTACTTC | CASSLGPGGQETQYF
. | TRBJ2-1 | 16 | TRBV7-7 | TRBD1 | TGTGCTAGCAGCTTAGGAAGTTACAGGGGCGGCAATGAGCAGTTCTTC | CASSLGSYRGGNEQFF
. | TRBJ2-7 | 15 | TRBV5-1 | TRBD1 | TGCGCCAGCAGCTTCGGGCAGGGGGCTACCTACGAGCAGTACTTC | CASSFGQGATYEQYF
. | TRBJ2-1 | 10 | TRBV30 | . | TGTGCCTGGAGTGTTAGTGAGCAGTTCTTC | CAWSVSEQFF
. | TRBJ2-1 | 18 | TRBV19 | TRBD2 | TGTGCCAGTAGTATGATCGGGACTAGCGGGGTCTCCTACAATGAGCAGTTCTTC | CASSMIGTSGVSYNEQFF
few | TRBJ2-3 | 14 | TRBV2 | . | TGTGCCAGCAGTCTCTCCTCTTATATAGATACGCAGTATTTT | CASSLSSYIDTQYF
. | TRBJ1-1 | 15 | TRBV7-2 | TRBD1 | TGTGCCAGCAGCTGGGACAGCCCTGGGAACACTGAAGCTTTCTTT | CASSWDSPGNTEAFF
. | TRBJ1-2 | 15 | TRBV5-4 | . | TGTGCCAGCAGCTTGCCCAGGGGCCAGATCTATGGCTACACCTTC | CASSLPRGQIYGYTF
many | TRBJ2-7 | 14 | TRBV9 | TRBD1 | TGTGCCAGCAGCGTGGGACAGGGCGCCTACGAGCAGTACTTC | CASSVGQGAYEQYF
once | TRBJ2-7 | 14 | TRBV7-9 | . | TGTGCCAGCAGCTCCTTGGACAAACCCTACGAGCAGTACTTC | CASSSLDKPYEQYF
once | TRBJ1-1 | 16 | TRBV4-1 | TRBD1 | TGCGCCAGCAGCCAAGATCCGGGACAGATGAACACTGAAGCTTTCTTT | CASSQDPGQMNTEAFF
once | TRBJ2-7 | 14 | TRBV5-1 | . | TGCGCCAGCAGTGGCGGGTCTCCCTCCTACGAGCAGTACTTC | CASSGGSPSYEQYF
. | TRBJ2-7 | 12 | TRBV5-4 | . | TGTGCCAGCAGCTCGGGTGTAGACGAGCAGTACTTC | CASSSGVDEQYF
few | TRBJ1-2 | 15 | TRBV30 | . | TGTGCCTGGAGAAAGTACCCAGGGAGGAACTATGGCTACACCTTC | CAWRKYPGRNYGYTF
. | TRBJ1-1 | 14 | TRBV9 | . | TGTGCCAGCAGCAGCCGGGGGGTGGACACTGAAGCTTTCTTT | CASSSRGVDTEAFF
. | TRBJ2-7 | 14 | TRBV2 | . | TGTGCCAGCAGTGAAACAGGTTTCCCTCTCGAGCAGTACTTC | CASSETGFPLEQYF
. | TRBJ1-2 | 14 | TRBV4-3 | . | TGCGCCAGCAGCCAGGGTCAGACAGTCTACGGCTACACCTTC | CASSQGQTVYGYTF
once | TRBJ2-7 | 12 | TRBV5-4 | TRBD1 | TGTGCCGTAGGACAGGGATGGGACGAGCAGTACTTC | CAVGQGWDEQYF
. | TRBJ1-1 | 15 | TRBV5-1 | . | TGCGCCAGCAGCTTGGATGGTCGGGGGAGCGCTGAAGCTTTCTTT | CASSLDGRGSAEAFF
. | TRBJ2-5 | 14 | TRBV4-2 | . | TGTGCCAGCAGCCAAGATGAGGCCCAGGAGACCCAGTACTTC | CASSQDEAQETQYF
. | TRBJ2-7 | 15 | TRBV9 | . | TGTGCCAGCAGCGTAGTCGGAGGACCCACCTACGAGCAGTACTTC | CASSVVGGPTYEQYF
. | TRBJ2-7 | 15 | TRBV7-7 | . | TGTGCTAGCAGCTTCACTAGTGCGGCGGATTACGAGCAGTACTTC | CASSFTSAADYEQYF
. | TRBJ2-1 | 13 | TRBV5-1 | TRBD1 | TGCGCCAGCAGATCCGAGGGGGCAGGTGAGCAGTTCTTC | CASRSEGAGEQFF
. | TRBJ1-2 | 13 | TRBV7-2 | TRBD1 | TGTGCCAGCAGCCTAGGGGGCACTCTGGACTACACCTTC | CASSLGGTLDYTF
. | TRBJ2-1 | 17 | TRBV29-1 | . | TGCAGCGTTGGTAAAGGGCAGGGTATTAGCTCCTACAATGAGCAGTTCTTC | CSVGKGQGISSYNEQFF
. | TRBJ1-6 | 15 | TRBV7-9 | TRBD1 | TGTGCCAGCAGCCTAAGGGGACAGGGGGCATCACCCCTCCACTTT | CASSLRGQGASPLHF
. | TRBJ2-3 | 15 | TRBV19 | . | TGTGCCAGTAGTATTAATCGCGGGGGCACAGATACGCAGTATTTT | CASSINRGGTDTQYF
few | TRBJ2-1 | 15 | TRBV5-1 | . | TGCGCCAGCAGCCAAGGACTTACCGCCTACAATGAGCAGTTCTTC | CASSQGLTAYNEQFF
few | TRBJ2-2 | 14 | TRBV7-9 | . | TGTGCCAGCAGCCCAGACAGGAACACCGGGGAGCTGTTTTTT | CASSPDRNTGELFF
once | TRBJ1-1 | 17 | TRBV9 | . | TGTGCCAGCAGCCCTTGGTTACAGACGGGGGTTAGGACTGAAGCTTTCTTT | CASSPWLQTGVRTEAFF